The next 27 T cell receptor beta chains were all read from a single sample in a study of shared clonotypes between healthy human individuals (TCRdb year 2020). Libraries came from the immunoSEQ multiplex PCR assay. Sourced from immuneACCESS, this table was stored by TCRdb with only in-frame sequences that have V and J called. A share of the clones is absent; for the studies checked, an unresolved V gene accounts for under half, and the remainder has no known explanation. Across this sample there are a few million clones, with 93% seen only once. 0.3% to 0.4% of the sample comes from the top ten. Material: naive CD4+ T cells from PBMCs. Per the publication, the cell subset or site label means: CD45RA+ positively selected. The receptors stem from a man aged 18 to 35 in good health. Some clones in this sample may be carry-over from other donors' samples.

This clone has just one count. The same CDR3 arises from other DNA sequences in this sample as well. The chain joins TRBV7-8 to TRBJ2-7, with D perhaps assigned TRBD1 or TRBD2 (6 bases each). V was pared by 2 bases and J by 3 bases, with 11 bases between. Germline CDR1 SGHVS, CDR2 FQNEAQ. CDR3 length: 14 amino acids. The CDR3 coding sequence is TGTGCCAGCAGCTTACGCAGGGGAGGCTACGAGCAGTACTTC. As protein: CASSLRRGGYEQYF.

The rearrangement joins TRBV7-8 to TRBJ1-5; D may be TRBD1 (5 bases). Trimming left V 5 bases short and J 5 bases short, with 7 bases between. This CDR3 has 12 residues. Germline V CDR1 and CDR2: SGHVS, FQNEAQ. The CDR3: CASSRGDQPQHF. The CDR3 nucleotides read TGTGCCAGCAGCCGGGGGGATCAGCCCCAGCATTTT.

V and J are TRBV5-1 and TRBJ2-5; D gene ambiguous. Per the germline V gene, CDR1 is SGHRS and CDR2 is YFSETQ. This CDR3 comprises 14 residues. Trimming removed 2 bases from V and 2 bases from J, with 10 bases in between. The CDR3 DNA sequence: TGCGCCAGCAGCTTACCTCCCGGTCAAGAGACCCAGTACTTC. It translates to CASSLPPGQETQYF. Supplemented by reference TRBV5-1 and TRBJ2-5, the full variable domain reads KAGVTQTPRYLIKTRGQQVTLSCSPISGHRSVSWYQQTPGQGLQFLFEYFSETQRNKGNFPGRFSGRQFSNSRSEMNVSTLELGDSALYLCASSLPPGQETQYFGPGTRLLVL.

This chain joins TRBV4-1 and TRBJ2-3; D is possibly TRBD1 or TRBD2 (5 bases each). CDR3 length equals 17 residues. V gave up 0 bases and J gave up 2 bases, with 15 bases separating them. Germline-derived CDR1 and CDR2 are MGHRA and YSYEKL. CDR3 nucleotides: TGCGCCAGCAGCCAAGATCGGCTCGGGGCGCACACAGATACGCAGTATTTT. Protein product: CASSQDRLGAHTDTQYF.

The chain couples TRBV19 to TRBJ1-2; no clear D gene. Germline V gene sequence: CDR1 LNHDA, CDR2 SQIVND (reference sequence). V was clipped by 3 bases and J by 4 bases, with 18 bases between them. The CDR3 contains 16 residues. CDR3 coding DNA: TGTGCCAGTAGTATGTCAGCATCCCCGCGGGCCTATGGCTACACCTTC. Its translation is CASSMSASPRAYGYTF. Looking up the rest from reference TRBV19 and TRBJ1-2 gives the full variable domain: DGGITQSPKYLFRKEGQNVTLSCEQNLNHDAMYWYRQDPGQGLRLIYYSQIVNDFQKGDIAEGYSVSREKKESFPLTVTSAQKNPTAFYLCASSMSASPRAYGYTFGSGTRLTVV.

This clone appeared once. The rearrangement links TRBV5-6 to TRBJ1-1, with TRBD1 matching over 7 bases. CDR1 is SGHDT, CDR2 YYEEEE, per germline. This CDR3 is 15 amino acids long. With V trimmed by 1 base and J by 5 bases, 8 bases remained unmatched. The CDR3 loop is CASSLKGGAGTEAFF. CDR3 in DNA: TGTGCCAGCAGCTTGAAAGGGGGCGCAGGAACTGAAGCTTTCTTT.

The CDR3 protein is CASSLGQGGSYEQYF. The DNA of the CDR3 is TGTGCCAGCAGCTTGGGACAGGGAGGATCCTACGAGCAGTACTTC. The rearrangement joins TRBV2 to TRBJ2-7, with TRBD1 matching 9 bases. V dropped 6 bases and J dropped 1; count of bases not matched to a gene: 7. CDR1 is SNHLY, CDR2 FYNNEI, per germline. The CDR3 is 15 amino acids.

The V and J genes are TRBV5-1 and TRBJ2-1; 8 positions match TRBD1. The CDR3 covers 15 residues. Germline-derived CDR1 and CDR2 are SGHRS and YFSETQ. After removal of 0 bases from V and 3 bases from J, the junction contained 2 bases not matched to a gene. The CDR3 region has the DNA TGCGCCAGCAGCTTGGTGACAGGGGACTACAATGAGCAGTTCTTC. The encoded protein is CASSLVTGDYNEQFF.

The rearrangement joins TRBV28 to TRBJ2-5; D tentatively fits TRBD1 or TRBD2 (5 bases each). CDR1 is MDHEN and CDR2 is SYDVKM in the germline V gene. The CDR3 has 14 amino acids. Trimming cost V 3 bases and J 3 bases, with 11 bases left between them. CDR3 amino acids: CASSFGAVKETQYF. CDR3 nucleotides: TGTGCCAGCAGTTTCGGGGCGGTGAAAGAGACCCAGTACTTC.

This rearrangement joins TRBV10-2 to TRBJ2-2; D is uncertain. V lost 4 bases and J 1 base, leaving 1 base between the germline ends. CDR3 size: 12 residues. Germline V lookup: CDR1 WSHSY, CDR2 SAAADI. CDR3 amino acids: CASSGNTGELFF. The DNA of the CDR3 is TGCGCCAGCAGTGGGAACACCGGGGAGCTGTTTTTT.

V usage is TRBV6-1 and J usage is TRBJ1-5; D is unresolved. The germline V gene encodes CDR1 MNHNS and CDR2 SASEGT. There are 16 residues in the CDR3. With 1 base removed from V and 2 bases from J, the gap between germline ends came to 12 bases. This chain's CDR3 is CASSEERQAGNQPQHF. The DNA of the CDR3 is TGTGCCAGCAGTGAAGAGCGGCAAGCGGGCAATCAGCCCCAGCATTTT.

The chain couples TRBV2 to TRBJ1-1, with TRBD1 matching 8 bases. This CDR3 comprises 14 residues. The junction had 7 bases not matched to a gene; V was cut back by 4 bases and J by 6 bases. Germline V gene lookup returns CDR1 SNHLY and CDR2 FYNNEI. CDR3 sequence: CASSGVDRGSEAFF. In nucleotides, the CDR3 is TGTGCCAGCAGTGGGGTAGACAGGGGCTCTGAAGCTTTCTTT.

The gene calls are TRBV6-1 and TRBJ2-5; TRBD2 is a possible D gene (6 bases). With 6 bases removed from V and 3 bases from J, the gap between germline ends came to 11 bases. Germline CDR1 MNHNS, CDR2 SASEGT. The CDR3 totals 13 residues. CDR3 in DNA: TGTGCCAGCAGAGGAGCTAGCGAAGAGACCCAGTACTTC. Amino acid sequence: CASRGASEETQYF.

V and J are TRBV28 and TRBJ2-7; TRBD1 is a possible D gene (6 bases). Germline CDR1 and CDR2: MDHEN and SYDVKM. The CDR3 is 15 amino acids. V lost 6 bases, J lost 5 bases, and 20 bases lay in between. The DNA for the CDR3 is TGTGCCAGCAGGGCAGACGGGACATATTACGACGAGCAGTACTTC. Residues: CASRADGTYYDEQYF.

This clone showed up just once. V usage is TRBV6-6 and J usage is TRBJ1-2, with TRBD1 matching 7 bases. CDR1 and CDR2 (germline): MNHNY, SVGAGI (reference sequence). The CDR3 is made up of 14 amino acids. J lost 2 bases, V lost 7 bases, and 7 bases had no gene match. DNA of the CDR3: TGTGCCAGCACCCCGGGGACAGCAAACTATGGCTACACCTTC. It is translated as CASTPGTANYGYTF.

The rearrangement uses TRBV10-3 and TRBJ2-5, with D possibly TRBD1 on 6 matching bases. Trimming cost V 0 bases and J 1 base, with 9 bases left between them. CDR1 is ENHRY and CDR2 is SYGVKD in the germline V gene. The CDR3 runs 15 residues. CDR3 in DNA: TGTGCCATCAGTGAGTCGGGACACCCCCAAGAGACCCAGTACTTC. It specifies CAISESGHPQETQYF.

This clone was recorded once. The V gene is TRBV9, the J gene TRBJ1-1; no clear D gene. CDR1 and CDR2 (germline): SGDLS, YYNGEE. This CDR3 contains 13 residues. Trimming cost V 2 bases and J 7 bases, with 12 bases left between them. The DNA of the CDR3 is TGTGCCAGCAGCGTGGGCCCGCTGGGTGAAGCTTTCTTT. Protein: CASSVGPLGEAFF. The whole variable domain, remainder taken from reference TRBV9 and TRBJ1-1, is DSGVTQTPKHLITATGQRVTLRCSPRSGDLSVYWYQQSLDQGLQFLIQYYNGEERAKGNILERFSAQQFPDLHSELNLSSLELGDSALYFCASSVGPLGEAFFGQGTRLTVV.

The gene calls are TRBV29-1 and TRBJ2-1, with D perhaps TRBD1 (6 bases). CDR1 is SQVTM, CDR2 ANQGSEA, per germline. V gave up 6 bases and J gave up 3 bases, with 9 bases separating them. The CDR3 covers 12 residues. The DNA for the CDR3 is TGCAGCGTCCGGGACAACTACAATGAGCAGTTCTTC. It specifies CSVRDNYNEQFF.

V usage is TRBV28 and J usage is TRBJ2-1; 10 nucleotides agree with TRBD2. The CDR3 extends over 12 amino acids. J lost 16 bases, V lost 2 bases, and 5 bases had no gene match. Germline assignment: CDR1 MDHEN and CDR2 SYDVKM. This CDR3 is CASSLGSSGSFF. In DNA, the CDR3 is TGTGCCAGCAGTTTAGGGTCTAGCGGGAGCTTCTTC.

V is TRBV27 and J is TRBJ2-3; TRBD2 matches at 9 bases. Looked up from germline, CDR1 is MNHEY and CDR2 is SMNVEV (reference sequence). Germline trimming cut 5 bases from V and 0 bases from J; bases unmatched to any gene: 12. The CDR3 covers 18 residues. The CDR3 DNA is TGTGCCAGCAGTGCCCGCGGGACTAGCAGATCTAGCACAGATACGCAGTATTTT. It specifies CASSARGTSRSSTDTQYF.

The V and J genes are TRBV19 and TRBJ1-5; no clear D gene. The CDR3 sequence is 17 residues long. Looked up from germline, CDR1 is LNHDA and CDR2 is SQIVND (reference sequence). The germline V and J ends were trimmed by 1 base and 5 bases, with 18 bases remaining between them. The CDR3 here is CASSIGSSGGRHQPQHF. The CDR3 region has the DNA TGTGCCAGTAGTATAGGTAGCTCGGGAGGGAGGCATCAGCCCCAGCATTTT.

This clone occurred a few times. The sample has other DNA sequences that encode this CDR3 too. This chain joins TRBV5-1 and TRBJ1-2, with D perhaps matching TRBD1 (6 bases). Germline CDR1 SGHRS, CDR2 YFSETQ. V lost 0 bases and J lost 6, with 6 bases in between. The CDR3 runs to 12 residues. The CDR3 DNA follows: TGCGCCAGCAGCTTGGAGGGGGATGGCTACACCTTC. It yields the protein CASSLEGDGYTF.

This chain connects TRBV7-2 to TRBJ2-1, with D tentatively TRBD1 or TRBD2 (5 bases each). V was clipped by 4 bases and J by 0 bases, with 10 bases between them. Per the germline V gene, CDR1 is SGHTA and CDR2 is FQGNSA. The CDR3 length is 15 residues. Written as DNA, the CDR3 is TGTGCCAGCAGCTCGGGACGTCGCTCCTACAATGAGCAGTTCTTC. It specifies CASSSGRRSYNEQFF. The full variable domain, its missing parts supplied by reference TRBV7-2 and TRBJ2-1, is GAGVSQSPSNKVTEKGKDVELRCDPISGHTALYWYRQSLGQGLEFLIYFQGNSAPDKSGLPSDRFSAERTGGSVSTLTIQRTQQEDSAVYLCASSSGRRSYNEQFFGPGTRLTVL.

This chain connects TRBV6-6 to TRBJ1-2; 10 bases agree with TRBD1. Germline CDR1 and CDR2: MNHNY and SVGAGI (reference sequence). V lost 5 bases, J lost 6 bases, and 3 bases stayed unmatched. The CDR3 has 13 amino acids. In DNA form, the CDR3 reads TGTGCCAGCAGTCCGACAGGGGGCGATGGCTACACCTTC. Amino acid sequence: CASSPTGGDGYTF.

In its sample, this clone was seen once. The V gene is TRBV7-3, the J gene TRBJ1-1; perhaps TRBD1 as D (5 bases). V lost 0 bases to trimming and J lost 3 bases, with 8 bases between them. CDR3 length equals 14 residues. Germline V gives CDR1 SGHTA, CDR2 FQGTGA. As DNA, the CDR3 is TGTGCCAGCAGCTTAACAGGGGAGGACACTGAAGCTTTCTTT. This sequence encodes CASSLTGEDTEAFF.

The chain carries TRBV6-4 and TRBJ2-7, with a weak D call TRBD2 (5 bases). V was trimmed by 8 bases and J by 0 bases, leaving 14 bases between them. Germline values: CDR1 MRHNA, CDR2 SNTAGT. The CDR3 is made up of 14 amino acids. The CDR3 DNA reads as TGTGCCAGCCGGAGGACTCCCAGCTCCTACGAGCAGTACTTC. Amino acid sequence: CASRRTPSSYEQYF.

The V and J genes are TRBV2 and TRBJ2-5; D unresolved. CDR1 is SNHLY, CDR2 FYNNEI, per germline. This CDR3 has 12 residues. Trimming removed 1 base from V and 5 bases from J, with 5 bases in between. CDR3 sequence reads: CASSEDAETQYF. The CDR3 coding sequence is TGTGCCAGCAGTGAAGACGCTGAGACCCAGTACTTC.